A single sample gave rise to the 20 T cell receptor beta chains below, sequenced in a study of blood T cell repertoires in COVID-19 (dated by TCRdb to 2018 to 2021). The library was prepared using the immunoSEQ multiplex PCR assay. The table comes from immuneACCESS by way of TCRdb, which keeps in-frame sequences with V and J called. Part of the clones is missing from these tables; in studies checked, under half for an unresolved V gene and the rest for unknown reasons. The sample includes 50,000 to 75,000 clones, with about nine tenths observed a single time. The biggest ten clones account for 1.4% to 1.5% of the sample. The material sequenced was peripheral blood. The receptors stem from a man in his sixties with acute or convalescent COVID-19.

This clone was counted only a few times. The chain is built from TRBV6-1 and TRBJ2-7; D gene ambiguous. V lost 1 base, J lost 9 bases, and 13 bases lay in between. The germline gives CDR1 MNHNS, CDR2 SASEGT. The CDR3 extends over 13 amino acids. This chain's CDR3 is CASSEVSQIPQYF. The CDR3 nucleotides are TGTGCCAGCAGTGAAGTTTCCCAAATTCCGCAGTACTTC.

The chain is built from TRBV27 and TRBJ2-3, with 9 bases matching TRBD2. Per germline, CDR1 MNHEY and CDR2 SMNVEV (reference sequence). V was clipped by 0 bases and J by 6 bases; unmatched bases: 4. The CDR3 length is 15 residues. The CDR3 region is CASSLSLAGMDTQYF. The CDR3 region has the DNA TGTGCCAGCAGTTTATCCCTAGCGGGGATGGATACGCAGTATTTT.

V is TRBV19 and J is TRBJ1-6, with D tentatively TRBD1 (6 bases). Trimming removed 5 bases from V and 8 bases from J, with 16 bases in between. This CDR3 has 15 residues. Germline V gives CDR1 LNHDA, CDR2 SQIVND (reference sequence). The CDR3 DNA is TGTGCCAGTAGTTCACAGGGAGCTAGGGATTCACCCCTCCACTTT. Translation gives CASSSQGARDSPLHF.

The genes are TRBV7-3 and TRBJ2-7, with D perhaps matching TRBD2 (7 bases). This CDR3 has 16 amino acids. V was pared by 0 bases and J by 5 bases, with 17 bases between. Germline V lookup: CDR1 SGHTA, CDR2 FQGTGA. CDR3 nucleotide sequence: TGTGCCAGCAGCTTAACTATTCATGGGGGGGCGCACGAGCAGTACTTC. Translating it yields CASSLTIHGGAHEQYF.

The CDR3 is CASRRYRGCGNTIYF. For the CDR3, the DNA is TGTGCCAGCCGAAGGTACAGGGGATGCGGAAACACCATATATTTT. The genes are TRBV21-1 and TRBJ1-3; the table's D call of TRBD1 was not tested on the DNA. TRBV21-1 is listed as a pseudogene. This CDR3 contains 15 residues.

The CDR3 spells CASSVGGQGRDTQYF. Here the CDR3 DNA reads TGTGCCAGCAGCGTAGGGGGACAGGGAAGAGATACGCAGTATTTT. V is TRBV9 and J is TRBJ2-3; 9 nucleotides line up with TRBD1. The CDR3 has 15 residues. Germline V CDR1 and CDR2: SGDLS, YYNGEE. Trimming took 0 bases from V and 5 from J; bases not matched to a gene: 4.

This clone is labeled as medium-sized. The rearrangement uses TRBV4-1 and TRBJ2-2, with no clear D. Germline CDR1 is MGHRA and CDR2 is YSYEKL. CDR3 length: 17 amino acids. V shed 0 bases and J shed 2 bases, with 13 bases lying between them. The CDR3 loop reads CASSQDLAFLNTGELFF. CDR3 nucleotides: TGCGCCAGCAGCCAAGATCTGGCTTTCCTTAACACCGGGGAGCTGTTTTTT.

This clone appeared once. The chain has TRBV24-1 and TRBJ1-2, with D perhaps TRBD1 (5 bases). The germline gives CDR1 KGHDR, CDR2 SFDVKD. The CDR3 spans 14 residues. V was clipped by 5 bases and J by 4 bases, with 13 bases between them. Written as DNA, the CDR3 is TGTGCCACCAGTGTAGGCCAGGGCGCCTATGGCTACACCTTC. Protein sequence: CATSVGQGAYGYTF.

The V gene is TRBV7-9, the J gene TRBJ1-2, with 8 positions matching TRBD1. The trim removed 4 bases at V and 8 bases at J, leaving 12 bases unmatched. Germline V gene data show CDR1 as SEHNR and CDR2 as FQNEAQ (reference sequence). The CDR3 has 15 amino acids. DNA for the CDR3: TGTGCCAGCAGCTCCTCAGAGGGGACAGGTCTGGGCTACACCTTC. This sequence encodes CASSSSEGTGLGYTF.

In this sample, this clone turned up once. The chain couples TRBV5-1 to TRBJ1-2, with TRBD1 identical over 9 bases. Per germline, CDR1 SGHRS and CDR2 YFSETQ. J was trimmed by 0 bases and V by 6 bases; bases with no gene match: 12. The CDR3 has 17 amino acids. CDR3 sequence reads: CASKPGQGYEANYGYTF. The CDR3 DNA sequence: TGCGCCAGCAAGCCGGGACAGGGATACGAAGCTAACTATGGCTACACCTTC.

This clone has more than one count but fewer than ten. The chain combines TRBV27 with TRBJ1-1; D perhaps matches TRBD1 (6 bases). Trimming removed 6 bases at V and 0 bases at J, with 23 bases between. The CDR3 is made up of 18 amino acids. Germline assignment: CDR1 MNHEY and CDR2 SMNVEV (reference sequence). CDR3 region: CASRDVQGKGVLNTEAFF. CDR3 in DNA: TGTGCCAGCAGGGACGTCCAGGGGAAAGGGGTATTGAACACTGAAGCTTTCTTT.

The genes are TRBV15 and TRBJ1-3, with D possibly matching TRBD1 (5 bases). CDR1 LNHNV and CDR2 YYDKDF come from the germline V gene (reference sequence). This CDR3 contains 14 residues. V shed 4 bases and J shed 4 bases, with 11 bases lying between them. The CDR3 region has the DNA TGTGCCACCAGCACGGGGGGTGGCGGAAACACCATATATTTT. Residues: CATSTGGGGNTIYF.

The genes are TRBV5-1 and TRBJ1-5; 10 bases are a match to TRBD1. The germline V gene encodes CDR1 SGHRS and CDR2 YFSETQ. Unmatched junction bases numbered 7, after V lost 4 bases and J lost 0 bases. The CDR3 totals 17 residues. The DNA of the CDR3 is TGCGCCAGCAGCCGGGGGGACAGGGGCAATAGCAATCAGCCCCAGCATTTT. This sequence encodes CASSRGDRGNSNQPQHF.

J is TRBJ1-4 and V is TRBV7-9, with TRBD1 matching 7 bases. CDR1 SEHNR and CDR2 FQNEAQ come from the germline V gene (reference sequence). This CDR3 is 19 amino acids long. J was trimmed by 2 bases and V by 3 bases; bases with no gene match: 15. DNA of the CDR3: TGTGCCAGCAGCTTCCCCCTCGGGGACAGCAATCCGACTAATGAAAAACTGTTTTTT. This codes for CASSFPLGDSNPTNEKLFF.

This sequence joins TRBV4-1 and TRBJ1-2; TRBD1 agrees at 9 bases. Per germline, CDR1 MGHRA and CDR2 YSYEKL. With 4 bases clipped from V and 5 bases from J, the junction kept 2 bases outside the gene matches. The CDR3 runs 13 residues. The CDR3 sequence: CASSPDRGYGYTF. The DNA of the CDR3 is TGCGCCAGCAGCCCAGACAGGGGGTATGGCTACACCTTC.

The chain carries TRBV14 and TRBJ2-2, with 10 bases lining up with TRBD2. Germline V gene lookup returns CDR1 SGHDN and CDR2 FVKESK. The CDR3 has 17 residues. J gave up 5 bases and V 1 base, and 7 bases lay outside the gene matches. The CDR3 spells CASSQVSLAGVTGELFF. The CDR3 bases are TGTGCCAGCAGCCAAGTTTCCCTAGCGGGGGTTACCGGGGAGCTGTTTTTT.

V and J are TRBV2 and TRBJ1-5; tentatively, D is TRBD1 (5 bases). The CDR3 length is 13 residues. V was trimmed by 9 bases and J by 2 bases, leaving 11 bases between them. Per the germline V gene, CDR1 is SNHLY and CDR2 is FYNNEI. In DNA form, the CDR3 reads TGTGCCAGTAGAGGACAAGGCAATCAGCCCCAGCATTTT. This sequence encodes CASRGQGNQPQHF.

This chain uses TRBV11-2 with TRBJ2-3, with 9 positions matching TRBD1. This CDR3 has 15 amino acids. The V segment lost 5 bases and the J segment 0 bases; nucleotides outside the gene matches: 3. Germline lookup yields CDR1 SGHAT and CDR2 FQNNGV. CDR3 DNA: TGTGCCAGCAGCCCGGGACAGGGTAGCACAGATACGCAGTATTTT. Its protein product is CASSPGQGSTDTQYF.

The genes are TRBV7-2 and TRBJ2-2, with D unclear. Germline lookup yields CDR1 SGHTA and CDR2 FQGNSA. This CDR3 has 15 residues. The V end was cut by 4 bases, the J end by 8 bases, with 17 bases between. The DNA for the CDR3 is TGTGCCAGCAGCTCCGCGCGACTGGCCGCGGGGGAGCTGTTTTTT. It encodes CASSSARLAAGELFF.

The V and J genes are TRBV9 and TRBJ1-1; TRBD1 aligns across 9 bases. V lost 0 bases and J lost 7; bases outside the gene matches: 16. The CDR3 length is 18 residues. Germline CDR1 and CDR2: SGDLS and YYNGEE. CDR3 region: CASSVEARTGVDFGEAFF. CDR3 nucleotides: TGTGCCAGCAGCGTAGAAGCCCGGACAGGGGTCGATTTTGGTGAAGCTTTCTTT.